This passage covers 21 T cell receptor beta chains from one sample sequenced in a study of cytomegalovirus exposure and HLA in healthy donors. The data were produced by immunoSEQ multiplex PCR, yet TCRdb's version contains in-frame clones alone and is incomplete. The data hold 55,000 to 80,000 clones, with 85% to 95% observed a single time. Material for sequencing was PBMCs. These receptors were taken from a man aged 18 to 35 in good health and CMV-seronegative.

The chain employs TRBV18 and TRBJ1-1; 9 bases map to TRBD1. Per the germline V gene, CDR1 is KGHSH and CDR2 is LQKENI. The CDR3 covers 14 residues. The V gene end was trimmed by 8 bases and the J gene end by 0 bases; junction bases not matched to a gene: 4. CDR3 in amino acids: CASTGQGLNTEAFF. The DNA for the CDR3 is TGTGCCAGCACGGGACAGGGTCTGAACACTGAAGCTTTCTTT.

The chain joins TRBV11-2 to TRBJ2-7; D remains ambiguous. V was trimmed by 0 bases and J by 7 bases, leaving 16 bases between them. The CDR3 runs 15 residues. Germline CDR1 reads SGHAT; CDR2 reads FQNNGV. The CDR3 is CASSLEFLGVGEQYF. Here the CDR3 DNA reads TGTGCCAGCAGCTTAGAATTCCTGGGCGTGGGTGAGCAGTACTTC. The whole variable domain, remainder taken from reference TRBV11-2 and TRBJ2-7, is EAGVAQSPRYKIIEKRQSVAFWCNPISGHATLYWYQQILGQGPKLLIQFQNNGVVDDSQLPKDRFSAERLKGVDSTLKIQPAKLEDSAVYLCASSLEFLGVGEQYFGPGTRLTVT.

This sequence joins TRBV9 and TRBJ2-7, with D possibly being TRBD1 (6 bases). Per germline, CDR1 SGDLS and CDR2 YYNGEE. V gave up 0 bases and J gave up 2 bases, with 15 bases separating them. The CDR3 has 16 residues. CDR3 loop: CASSVGVQGGTYEQYF. Here the CDR3 DNA reads TGTGCCAGCAGCGTAGGCGTACAGGGTGGGACCTACGAGCAGTACTTC.

This chain joins TRBV7-3 and TRBJ1-1; no reliable D call. V was pared by 5 bases and J by 1 base, with 8 bases between. The germline V gene encodes CDR1 SGHTA and CDR2 FQGTGA. The CDR3 loop spans 13 amino acids. In DNA, the CDR3 is TGTGCCAGCAGCCAAAGACAGAACACTGAAGCTTTCTTT. The encoded protein is CASSQRQNTEAFF.

The chain employs TRBV19 and TRBJ2-7; 11 bases are a match to TRBD1. The V segment lost 5 bases and the J segment 1 base; nucleotides outside the gene matches: 4. Germline values: CDR1 LNHDA, CDR2 SQIVND (reference sequence). The CDR3 runs to 15 residues. The CDR3 bases are TGTGCCAGTAGTGTGGACAGGGGGCGATCCTACGAGCAGTACTTC. Its translation is CASSVDRGRSYEQYF.

The genes are TRBV19 and TRBJ1-5; 7 bases match TRBD1. Germline-derived CDR1 and CDR2 are LNHDA and SQIVND (reference sequence). This CDR3 contains 15 residues. The J segment lost 5 bases and the V segment lost 3 bases, leaving 7 bases of the junction unmatched. Written as DNA, the CDR3 is TGTGCCAGTAGTATTTTAGGGCAGGGGGATCAGCCCCAGCATTTT. This encodes CASSILGQGDQPQHF.

This chain connects TRBV5-6 to TRBJ2-7; D unclear. Germline CDR1 and CDR2: SGHDT and YYEEEE. V dropped 1 base and J dropped 7 bases, with 9 bases sitting between them. The CDR3 has 12 residues. The CDR3 reads CASSLSESEQYF. DNA of the CDR3: TGTGCCAGCAGCTTGTCGGAGTCGGAGCAGTACTTC. The whole variable domain, remainder taken from reference TRBV5-6 and TRBJ2-7, is DAGVTQSPTHLIKTRGQQVTLRCSPKSGHDTVSWYQQALGQGPQFIFQYYEEEERQRGNFPDRFSGHQFPNYSSELNVNALLLGDSALYLCASSLSESEQYFGPGTRLTVT.

The chain employs TRBV10-1 and TRBJ1-4; D remains unclear. The CDR3 length is 12 residues. V lost 4 bases and J lost 5, with 5 bases in between. The germline V gene has CDR1 WNHNN and CDR2 SYGVQD (reference sequence). CDR3 nucleotide sequence: TGCGCCAGCAGTGGAAGCAATGAAAAACTGTTTTTT. Its protein product is CASSGSNEKLFF.

V gene TRBV27 combines with J gene TRBJ1-4; perhaps TRBD1 as D (5 bases). Trimming shortened V by 5 bases and J by 7 bases, and 17 bases separated the two germline ends. Per the germline V gene, CDR1 is MNHEY and CDR2 is SMNVEV (reference sequence). The CDR3 has 15 amino acids. The CDR3 nucleotides read TGTGCCAGCAGTATAGATTGGACAAGCAGTGAAAAACTGTTTTTT. It translates to CASSIDWTSSEKLFF.

The gene calls are TRBV7-3 and TRBJ2-7; TRBD1 agrees at 8 bases. V lost 5 bases and J lost 5; bases outside the gene matches: 11. The CDR3 extends over 15 amino acids. Germline V gene data show CDR1 as SGHTA and CDR2 as FQGTGA. The CDR3 DNA is TGTGCCAGCAGCCCACAGGGGGGTAGTAACGACGAGCAGTACTTC. It yields the protein CASSPQGGSNDEQYF.

V gene TRBV5-4 combines with J gene TRBJ2-7; 7 bases fit TRBD2. The J segment lost 6 bases and the V segment lost 4 bases, leaving 13 bases of the junction unmatched. There are 15 residues in the CDR3. Looked up from germline, CDR1 is SGHNT and CDR2 is YYREEE (reference sequence). The CDR3 loop is CASSPGRGAHTEQYF. In DNA form, the CDR3 reads TGTGCCAGCAGCCCTGGGAGGGGAGCCCACACCGAGCAGTACTTC.

This chain uses TRBV28 with TRBJ2-2, with 8 bases identical to TRBD1. The CDR3 loop spans 16 amino acids. V gave up 7 bases and J gave up 6 bases; unmatched junction bases: 13. Germline loops: CDR1 MDHEN, CDR2 SYDVKM. The CDR3 reads CASKLTGAHLAGELFF. In nucleotides, the CDR3 is TGTGCCAGCAAACTGACAGGGGCCCACTTGGCCGGGGAGCTGTTTTTT.

This chain joins TRBV9 and TRBJ1-2, with D unresolved. Germline V lookup: CDR1 SGDLS, CDR2 YYNGEE. The V end was cut by 0 bases, the J end by 1 base, with 10 bases between. The CDR3 runs 15 residues. For the CDR3, the DNA is TGTGCCAGCAGCGTAGACCTCTCCTATAACTATGGCTACACCTTC. Translating gives CASSVDLSYNYGYTF.

The chain links TRBV18 to TRBJ2-2, with D possibly matching TRBD2 (6 bases). The CDR3 runs to 13 residues. V lost 2 bases to trimming and J lost 5 bases, with 6 bases between them. Germline V gives CDR1 KGHSH, CDR2 LQKENI. CDR3 nucleotides: TGTGCCAGCTCACCAGCGGGAACCGGGGAGCTGTTTTTT. This sequence encodes CASSPAGTGELFF. Variable domain in full (rest from reference TRBV18 and TRBJ2-2): NAGVMQNPRHLVRRRGQEARLRCSPMKGHSHVYWYRQLPEEGLKFMVYLQKENIIDESGMPKERFSAEFPKEGPSILRIQQVVRGDSAAYFCASSPAGTGELFFGEGSRLTVL.

The chain links TRBV19 to TRBJ1-1; D gene uncertain. V was trimmed by 7 bases and J by 0 bases, leaving 21 bases between them. The CDR3 covers 17 residues. Germline CDR1 reads LNHDA; CDR2 reads SQIVND (reference sequence). DNA of the CDR3: TGTGCCAGTAAGGTCCCCGGGAGATTGCGGATGAACACTGAAGCTTTCTTT. This codes for CASKVPGRLRMNTEAFF.

This chain connects TRBV9 to TRBJ2-7; 7 bases fit TRBD1. CDR1 and CDR2 from the germline V gene are SGDLS and YYNGEE. V trimming: 4 bases; J trimming: 3 bases; junction bases outside the gene matches: 7. There are 14 residues in the CDR3. CDR3 residues: CASSSGDSGYEQYF. For the CDR3, the DNA is TGTGCCAGCAGCTCCGGGGACAGCGGCTACGAGCAGTACTTC. The full variable domain, its missing parts supplied by reference TRBV9 and TRBJ2-7, is DSGVTQTPKHLITATGQRVTLRCSPRSGDLSVYWYQQSLDQGLQFLIQYYNGEERAKGNILERFSAQQFPDLHSELNLSSLELGDSALYFCASSSGDSGYEQYFGPGTRLTVT.

The chain is built from TRBV11-2 and TRBJ2-3; maybe TRBD2 (6 bases). CDR1 SGHAT and CDR2 FQNNGV come from the germline V gene. Trimming left V 5 bases short and J 2 bases short, with 14 bases between. The CDR3 totals 15 residues. The CDR3 coding sequence is TGTGCCAGCAGCCGCGGGGTCGGTCTCACAGATACGCAGTATTTT. Translated: CASSRGVGLTDTQYF. The full variable domain, completed using reference TRBV11-2 and TRBJ2-3, is EAGVAQSPRYKIIEKRQSVAFWCNPISGHATLYWYQQILGQGPKLLIQFQNNGVVDDSQLPKDRFSAERLKGVDSTLKIQPAKLEDSAVYLCASSRGVGLTDTQYFGPGTRLTVL.

CDR3 loop: CASRPGINEQFF. CDR3 bases: TGCGCCAGCCGCCCGGGAATCAATGAGCAGTTCTTC. The rearrangement joins TRBV10-2 to TRBJ2-1; tentatively, D is TRBD2 (5 bases). Trimming removed 8 bases from V and 6 bases from J, with 11 bases in between. The CDR3 has 12 amino acids. Per germline, CDR1 WSHSY and CDR2 SAAADI.

This chain links TRBV19 with TRBJ1-1; 8 nucleotides align to TRBD1. The CDR3 is 15 residues long. Germline V gene sequence: CDR1 LNHDA, CDR2 SQIVND (reference sequence). V shed 7 bases, J shed 2 bases, and the junction held 9 bases outside the gene matches. Here the CDR3 reads CASTDGTGLNTEAFF. The CDR3 bases are TGTGCCAGTACTGACGGGACAGGATTAAACACTGAAGCTTTCTTT.

The chain employs TRBV19 and TRBJ1-4, with D unresolved. Germline values: CDR1 LNHDA, CDR2 SQIVND (reference sequence). V lost 2 bases and J lost 12, with 13 bases in between. The CDR3 has 13 amino acids. CDR3 residues: CASSIPRRTQLFF. CDR3 DNA sequence: TGTGCCAGTAGTATACCCCGGAGAACCCAACTGTTTTTT.

CDR3 coding DNA: TGTGCCAGCAGCCCAGGTCCGGGGGGCCTGAACACTGAAGCTTTCTTT. It yields the protein CASSPGPGGLNTEAFF. The chain employs TRBV14 and TRBJ1-1; D might be TRBD1 (6 bases). Trimming stripped 4 bases from V and 0 bases from J, with 15 bases between. The CDR3 loop spans 16 amino acids. The germline V gene encodes CDR1 SGHDN and CDR2 FVKESK.